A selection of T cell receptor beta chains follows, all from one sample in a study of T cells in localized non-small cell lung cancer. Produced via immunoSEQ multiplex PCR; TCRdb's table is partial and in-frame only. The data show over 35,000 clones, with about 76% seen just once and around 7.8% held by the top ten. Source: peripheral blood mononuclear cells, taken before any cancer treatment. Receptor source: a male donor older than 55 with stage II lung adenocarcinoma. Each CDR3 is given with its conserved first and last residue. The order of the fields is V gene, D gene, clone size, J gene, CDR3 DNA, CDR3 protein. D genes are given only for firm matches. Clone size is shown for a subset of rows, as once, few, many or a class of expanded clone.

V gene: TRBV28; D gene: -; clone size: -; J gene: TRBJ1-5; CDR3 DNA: TGTGCCAGCAGTTTTAGGCAGGGAAGGAGCAATCAGCCCCAGCATTTT; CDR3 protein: CASSFRQGRSNQPQHF
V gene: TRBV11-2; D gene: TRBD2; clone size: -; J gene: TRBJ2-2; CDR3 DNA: TGTGCCAGCAGCACAGGGACTAGCGGGAGTTGGGAGCTGTTTTTT; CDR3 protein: CASSTGTSGSWELFF
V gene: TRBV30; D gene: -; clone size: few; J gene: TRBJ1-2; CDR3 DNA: TGTGCCTGGAGTACCCCTTCGGGGGCTGACTATGGCTACACCTTC; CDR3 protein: CAWSTPSGADYGYTF
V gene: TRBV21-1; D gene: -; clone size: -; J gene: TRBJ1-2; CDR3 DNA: TGTGCCAGCAGCAAGCCCTACAGGATTAATGGCTACACCTTC; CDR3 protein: CASSKPYRINGYTF
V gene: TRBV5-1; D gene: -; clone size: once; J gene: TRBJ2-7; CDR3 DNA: TGCGCCAGCAGCTTGGGCGAGGCCTACGAGCAGTACTTC; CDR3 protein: CASSLGEAYEQYF
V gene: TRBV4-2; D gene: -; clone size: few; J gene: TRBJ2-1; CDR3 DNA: TGTGCCAGTAGTTCCTTCGGGAGAAGGGCCTACAATGAGCAGTTCTTC; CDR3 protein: CASSSFGRRAYNEQFF
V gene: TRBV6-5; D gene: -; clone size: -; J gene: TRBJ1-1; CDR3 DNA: TGTGCCAGCAGTCCCGGCGTCCCCCCTGAAGCTTTCTTT; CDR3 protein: CASSPGVPPEAFF
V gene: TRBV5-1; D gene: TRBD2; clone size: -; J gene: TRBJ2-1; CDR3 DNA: TGCGCCAGCAGCTTGGCTCCGACTAGCGCTAATGAGCAGTTCTTC; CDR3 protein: CASSLAPTSANEQFF
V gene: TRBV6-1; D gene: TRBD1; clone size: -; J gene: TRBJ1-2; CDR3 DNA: TGTGCCAGCAGTGAACTCGCAGGGGGCCGTTATGGCTACACCTTC; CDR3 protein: CASSELAGGRYGYTF
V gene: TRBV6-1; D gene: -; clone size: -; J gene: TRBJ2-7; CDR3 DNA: TGTGCCAGCAGTGTTATGGGGGAAAAGGGCGAGCAGTACTTC; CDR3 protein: CASSVMGEKGEQYF
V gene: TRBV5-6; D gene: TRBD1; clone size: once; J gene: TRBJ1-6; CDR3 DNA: TGTGCCAGCAGCTTCATCGGACAGGAAGATTCACCCCTCCACTTT; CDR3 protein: CASSFIGQEDSPLHF
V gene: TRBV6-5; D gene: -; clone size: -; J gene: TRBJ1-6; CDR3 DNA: TGTGCCAGCAGTTACTCGGGGACGGCTCATAATTCACCCCTCCACTTT; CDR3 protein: CASSYSGTAHNSPLHF
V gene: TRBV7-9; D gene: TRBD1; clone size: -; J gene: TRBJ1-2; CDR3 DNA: TGTGCCAGCAGCACCCGGGACAGGGGTGGAAATGGCTACACCTTC; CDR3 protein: CASSTRDRGGNGYTF
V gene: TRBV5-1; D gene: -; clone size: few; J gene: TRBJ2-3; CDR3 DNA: TGCGCCAGCAGCCCCACCGGGTCTAGCACAGATACGCAGTATTTT; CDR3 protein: CASSPTGSSTDTQYF
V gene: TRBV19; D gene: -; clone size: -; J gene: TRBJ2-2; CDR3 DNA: TGTGCCAGTATCAGTGGTGGGATAGGAACCGGGGAGCTGTTTTTT; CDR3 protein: CASISGGIGTGELFF
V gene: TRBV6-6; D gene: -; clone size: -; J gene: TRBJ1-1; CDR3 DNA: TGTGCCAGCATCACCGGGATTAGGAGCACTGAAGCTTTCTTT; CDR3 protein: CASITGIRSTEAFF
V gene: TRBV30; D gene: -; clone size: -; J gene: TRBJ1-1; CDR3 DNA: TGTGCCTGGACGGGACGGCGAGGTTGGGACACTGAAGCTTTCTTT; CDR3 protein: CAWTGRRGWDTEAFF
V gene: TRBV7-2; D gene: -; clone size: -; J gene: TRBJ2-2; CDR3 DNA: TGTGCCAGCAGCCAAGGGAGTAGCAGGGCCACCGGGGAGCTGTTTTTT; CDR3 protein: CASSQGSSRATGELFF
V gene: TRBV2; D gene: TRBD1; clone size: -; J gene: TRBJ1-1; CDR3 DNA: TGTGCCAGCAGTGATAATATTTTAGGGGGCCGGAACACTGAAGCTTTCTTT; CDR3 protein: CASSDNILGGRNTEAFF
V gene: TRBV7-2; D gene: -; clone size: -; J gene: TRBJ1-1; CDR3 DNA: TGTGCCAGCAGCTTTGCTTCTGGGGCCACTGAAGCTTTCTTT; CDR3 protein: CASSFASGATEAFF